Following are 17 T cell receptor beta chains from one sample sequenced in a study of T cells in Graves' hyperthyroidism and ophthalmopathy. Researchers took RNA transcripts and amplified the TCR beta CDR3 regions from them. When the TCR CDR3 underwent first-round RT-PCR, the HTBI primer set was used. Each CDR3 protein gets one entry after TCRdb re-called the multiplex PCR reads with MiXCR. Of roughly 100,000 distinct CDR3 sequences listed, less than 55% are singletons. Sequencing was done on a sample of blood. Receptor source: a man aged 40-55 years with Graves' hyperthyroidism.

This clonotype was found many times. The gene calls are TRBV20-1 and TRBJ1-5; maybe TRBD1 (6 bases). The V and J ends lost 3 bases and 1 base respectively, with 10 bases between them. CDR3 length: 14 amino acids. The germline V gene encodes CDR1 DFQATT and CDR2 SNEGSKA (reference sequence). The CDR3 protein is CSAREGDSNQPQHF. CDR3 DNA: TGCAGTGCTAGGGAGGGGGACAGCAATCAGCCCCAGCATTTT.

There are many counts of this clonotype. V and J are TRBV5-1 and TRBJ2-3; no clear D gene. Trimming removed 3 bases from V and 2 bases from J, with 4 bases in between. The germline V gene has CDR1 SGHRS and CDR2 YFSETQ. The CDR3 sequence is 12 residues long. The CDR3 nucleotides are TGCGCCAGCAGCTGGGACACAGATACGCAGTATTTT. Translated: CASSWDTDTQYF.

This clonotype showed up many times. The CDR3 sequence is CASSPQERPQYF. The CDR3 DNA reads as TGTGCCAGCAGCCCTCAAGAGAGACCGCAGTATTTT. The chain is built from TRBV6-6 and TRBJ2-3; no reliable D call. Deletions cut 6 bases from V and 10 bases from J, with 14 bases between. This CDR3 comprises 12 residues. The germline V gene has CDR1 MNHNY and CDR2 SVGAGI (reference sequence).

This chain connects TRBV12-5 to TRBJ2-5; D tentatively fits TRBD1 or TRBD2 (5 bases each). The CDR3 consists of 13 residues. V was clipped by 1 base and J by 9 bases, with 12 bases between them. CDR1 is LGHNT and CDR2 is FRNRAP in the germline V gene. CDR3 amino acids: CASGLGVGEPQYF. CDR3 DNA: TGTGCTAGTGGTTTGGGGGTAGGGGAGCCCCAGTACTTC.

This chain uses TRBV24-1 with TRBJ1-5, with a weak D call TRBD1 (5 bases). The CDR3 length is 14 residues. The germline V and J ends were trimmed by 4 bases and 4 bases, with 10 bases remaining between them. Looked up from germline, CDR1 is KGHDR and CDR2 is SFDVKD. Here the CDR3 reads CATSDTRVNQPQHF. CDR3 nucleotide sequence: TGTGCCACCAGTGACACCAGGGTAAATCAGCCCCAGCATTTT.

Worth noting for this clonotype: One junction end does not reproduce the germline sequence, and a read error may be involved. This chain uses TRBV19 with TRBJ1-1; tentative D call: TRBD1 (5 bases). The CDR3 runs to 13 residues. CDR1 and CDR2 from the germline V gene are LNHDA and SQIVND (reference sequence). The DNA of the CDR3 is TGTGGCAGTAGTATAGGGGTTGGCACTGGAGCTTTCTTT. As protein: CGSSIGVGTGAFF.

This clonotype was recorded many times. The rearrangement joins TRBV12-3 or TRBV12-4 to TRBJ2-2, with D perhaps TRBD2 (6 bases). The CDR3 loop spans 14 amino acids. Trimming pared 5 bases from V and 4 bases from J, leaving 11 bases between. The CDR3 is CASSRLVRTGELFF. The CDR3 DNA is TGTGCCAGCAGTCGACTAGTCCGCACCGGGGAGCTGTTTTTT.

With regard to this clonotype: One junction end does not reproduce the germline sequence, and a read error may be involved. The chain has TRBV6-5 and TRBJ1-2; a possible D gene is TRBD1 (6 bases). Germline V gene lookup returns CDR1 MNHEY and CDR2 SVGAGI. CDR3 length: 13 amino acids. The CDR3 DNA reads as TGTGCTAGCAGATCCGGGGGCCACTATGGCTACACCTTC. Translating gives CASRSGGHYGYTF.

Concerning this clonotype: Germline and junction disagree at one end, which may indicate a read error. CDR3 loop: CPSSWGQGYGYTF. CDR3 DNA sequence: TGTCCCAGCAGTTGGGGACAGGGTTATGGCTACACCTTC. V and J are TRBV7-9 and TRBJ1-2, with 9 bases identical to TRBD1. Germline lookup yields CDR1 SEHNR and CDR2 FQNEAQ (reference sequence). The CDR3 runs to 13 residues.

This clonotype showed up many times. The chain employs TRBV20-1 and TRBJ2-5, with D hard to call. V was clipped by 0 bases and J by 4 bases, with 12 bases between them. The CDR3 sequence is 14 residues long. The germline CDR1 and CDR2 sequences are DFQATT and SNEGSKA (reference sequence). The CDR3 DNA reads as TGCAGTGCTAGAGATCGTAAGGGTAGAGAGACCCAGTACTTC. Translated: CSARDRKGRETQYF.

This clonotype was counted many times. The chain couples TRBV7-9 to TRBJ2-7, with 11 nucleotides matching TRBD1. The CDR3 covers 14 residues. V lost 5 bases to trimming and J lost 3 bases; unmatched junction nucleotides: 3. CDR1 and CDR2 (germline): SEHNR, FQNEAQ (reference sequence). This CDR3 is CASSRTGGYYEQYF. DNA for the CDR3: TGTGCCAGCAGCCGGACAGGGGGCTACTACGAGCAGTACTTC.

This clonotype appeared many times. The chain couples TRBV6-5 to TRBJ1-1; weak D call: TRBD1 (6 bases). From germline, CDR1 is MNHEY and CDR2 SVGAGI. Deletions cut 4 bases from V and 5 bases from J, with 14 bases between. The length of the CDR3 is 14 residues. CDR3 sequence: CASSSPRTVTEAFF. In nucleotides, the CDR3 is TGTGCCAGCAGTTCCCCACGGACAGTTACTGAAGCTTTCTTT.

This clonotype was seen many times. CDR3 nucleotides: TGCAGTGCTAGAGCCCCTAATAGCGGGAATGAGCAGTTCTTC. Translating it yields CSARAPNSGNEQFF. The chain employs TRBV20-1 and TRBJ2-1; 7 bases agree with TRBD2. The CDR3 totals 14 residues. J was trimmed by 7 bases and V by 1 base; bases with no gene match: 7. CDR1 is DFQATT, CDR2 SNEGSKA, per germline (reference sequence).

The V gene is TRBV10-3, the J gene TRBJ2-1; TRBD2 matches at 9 bases. Germline V gene sequence: CDR1 ENHRY, CDR2 SYGVKD. J was trimmed by 9 bases and V by 6 bases; bases with no gene match: 12. The CDR3 sequence is 15 residues long. The CDR3: CAISPLAGGPSEQFF. CDR3 nucleotide sequence: TGTGCCATCAGCCCGCTCGCGGGAGGGCCGAGTGAGCAGTTCTTC.

The chain carries TRBV7-2 and TRBJ2-7; 11 nucleotides agree with TRBD1. The V and J ends lost 5 bases and 3 bases, in that order; junction bases with no gene match: 9. Germline V gene data show CDR1 as SGHTA and CDR2 as FQGNSA. The CDR3 has 16 residues. The CDR3 is CASSPGQGAGGYEQYF. DNA for the CDR3: TGTGCCAGCAGCCCTGGACAGGGGGCCGGTGGCTACGAGCAGTACTTC.

This clonotype was found many times. This rearrangement joins TRBV6-5 to TRBJ2-7; D perhaps matches TRBD2 (6 bases). The CDR3 runs to 14 residues. Trimming removed 2 bases at V and 5 bases at J, with 13 bases between. CDR1 and CDR2 from the germline V gene are MNHEY and SVGAGI. The CDR3 protein is CASSYAGPTDEQYF. In DNA form, the CDR3 reads TGTGCCAGCAGTTACGCGGGACCGACTGACGAGCAGTACTTC.

The chain carries TRBV29-1 and TRBJ1-1; 7 bases align to TRBD1. The CDR3 loop spans 12 amino acids. The V gene end was trimmed by 5 bases and the J gene end by 5 bases; junction bases not matched to a gene: 5. Looked up from germline, CDR1 is SQVTM and CDR2 is ANQGSEA. The CDR3 loop reads CSVTGARTEAFF. CDR3 sequence (DNA): TGCAGCGTTACAGGGGCGCGGACTGAAGCTTTCTTT. The whole variable domain, filled in from reference TRBV29-1 and TRBJ1-1, reads SAVISQKPSRDICQRGTSLTIQCQVDSQVTMMFWYRQQPGQSLTLIATANQGSEATYESGFVIDKFPISRPNLTFSTLTVSNMSPEDSSIYLCSVTGARTEAFFGQGTRLTVV.